Below, 21 T cell receptor beta chains from the same sample are listed, as sequenced in a study of molecular identifiers for immune sequencing clone quantification. From the PCR reads, TCRdb called clonotypes with MiXCR, one entry per CDR3 protein. The table lists under 350,000 distinct CDR3 sequences, roughly a quarter of them singletons. Sequenced: naive CD8+ T cells from blood, with Jurkat cell RNA spiked in. Sample subset: FACS-sorted CD8+CD4-CCR7+CD45RA+ naive T cells. The source of these receptors is a human donor in good health. Some libraries in this study had Jurkat cell RNA spiked in.

Concerning this clonotype: The missing conserved phenylalanine or tryptophan at the end of this CDR3 makes a read error likely. The chain couples TRBV7-2 to TRBJ2-1, with D hard to call. This CDR3 comprises 19 residues. The germline CDR1 and CDR2 sequences are SGHTA and FQGNSA. Trimming cost V 2 bases and J 2 bases, with 22 bases left between them. The CDR3 reads CASSLLPGSRNVPYNEQFL. The DNA for the CDR3 is TGTGCCAGCAGCTTACTCCCCGGCTCCCGTAATGTCCCCTACAATGAGCAGTTCCTC.

This clonotype came up a few times. The chain links TRBV27 to TRBJ1-3; a possible D gene is TRBD1 (5 bases). This CDR3 spans 14 amino acids. CDR1 is MNHEY and CDR2 is SMNVEV in the germline V gene (reference sequence). Deletions cut 2 bases from V and 3 bases from J, with 8 bases between. This CDR3 is CASSLGGDGNTIYF. The DNA of the CDR3 is TGTGCCAGCAGTTTAGGGGGTGATGGAAACACCATATATTTT.

This clonotype has a count of ten or more. The V and J genes are TRBV7-9 and TRBJ2-7, with a weak D call TRBD1 (5 bases). V dropped 5 bases and J dropped 4 bases, with 18 bases sitting between them. Germline V gene data show CDR1 as SEHNR and CDR2 as FQNEAQ (reference sequence). The CDR3 has 15 amino acids. The CDR3 DNA sequence: TGTGCCAGCAGCCCAGTTCGGCAGGGCCGGTACGAGCAGTACTTC. It translates to CASSPVRQGRYEQYF.

This chain joins TRBV30 and TRBJ2-7; the D gene is possibly TRBD2 (5 bases). V dropped 0 bases and J dropped 0 bases, with 9 bases sitting between them. The germline V gene has CDR1 GTSNPN and CDR2 SVGIG (reference sequence). The CDR3 has 14 residues. CDR3 protein: CAWSVPGSSYEQYF. CDR3 DNA: TGTGCCTGGAGTGTGCCTGGGAGCTCCTACGAGCAGTACTTC.

This clonotype occurred a few times. The J gene is TRBJ1-1, the V gene TRBV6-1, with D possibly TRBD1 on 5 matching bases. Looked up from germline, CDR1 is MNHNS and CDR2 is SASEGT. Trimming left V 3 bases short and J 4 bases short, with 9 bases between. CDR3 length: 13 amino acids. The CDR3 DNA follows: TGTGCCAGCAGTGACTGGGGGGGCACTGAAGCTTTCTTT. Its protein product is CASSDWGGTEAFF.

This clonotype showed up just a few times. This chain uses TRBV27 with TRBJ2-7, with 9 bases aligning to TRBD1. The CDR3 has 15 amino acids. Per germline, CDR1 MNHEY and CDR2 SMNVEV (reference sequence). With V trimmed by 0 bases and J by 3 bases, 3 bases remained unmatched. The CDR3 loop reads CASSLSGTGFYEQYF. The CDR3 DNA is TGTGCCAGCAGTTTATCGGGGACAGGGTTCTACGAGCAGTACTTC.

A word on this clonotype: A read error may explain this, as a much larger clone is one base away. The CDR3 DNA reads as TGTGCCAGCAGTTATAAATACGTGATGAGTCAGCCCCAGCATTTT. Protein: CASSYKYVMSQPQHF. The V gene is TRBV6-2 or TRBV6-3, the J gene TRBJ1-5; no clear D gene. CDR3 length equals 15 residues. The V end was cut by 3 bases, the J end by 6 bases, with 15 bases between. Germline CDR1 reads MNHEY; CDR2 reads SVGEGT.

This clonotype was detected many times. This chain joins TRBV6-1 and TRBJ2-2, with D unclear. V gave up 4 bases and J gave up 3 bases, with 9 bases separating them. The CDR3 runs to 14 residues. Germline CDR1 is MNHNS and CDR2 is SASEGT. The CDR3 bases are TGTGCCAGCAGTGCTAGGGTCGACACCGGGGAGCTGTTTTTT. Protein: CASSARVDTGELFF.

The chain uses TRBV7-9 and TRBJ1-1, with D perhaps matching TRBD1 (5 bases). The CDR3 sequence is 16 residues long. V was trimmed by 8 bases and J by 0 bases, leaving 19 bases between them. Germline values: CDR1 SEHNR, CDR2 FQNEAQ (reference sequence). The CDR3 coding sequence is TGTGCCAGCTGCCCCCGGGGGGATTCGGTGAACACTGAAGCTTTCTTT. Its protein is CASCPRGDSVNTEAFF.

The chain is built from TRBV19 and TRBJ2-3, with D hard to call. CDR3 length: 14 residues. V gave up 5 bases and J gave up 1 base, with 10 bases separating them. CDR1 LNHDA and CDR2 SQIVND come from the germline V gene (reference sequence). CDR3 in DNA: TGTGCCAGTAGTCCTGCGTTGGGCACAGATACGCAGTATTTT. This translates into CASSPALGTDTQYF.

A note on this clonotype: Germline is not matched at one junction end, which may reflect a read error. The J gene is TRBJ2-7, the V gene TRBV20-1, with 8 nucleotides matching TRBD1. This CDR3 contains 14 residues. CDR1 and CDR2 from the germline V gene are DFQATT and SNEGSKA (reference sequence). Written as DNA, the CDR3 is TGCGGTGCTAATACCGGGACAGGCCCCTACGAGCAGTACTTC. Protein: CGANTGTGPYEQYF.

The V and J genes are TRBV2 and TRBJ2-7; no firm D call. V was cut by 4 bases and J by 2 bases, with 18 bases left in between. Germline CDR1 SNHLY, CDR2 FYNNEI. The CDR3 sequence is 16 residues long. The CDR3 region is CASSGASGLTAYEQYF. In nucleotides, the CDR3 is TGTGCCAGCAGTGGAGCATCTGGGTTGACCGCCTACGAGCAGTACTTC.

Comments on this clonotype: Compared with germline, one end of the junction differs, possibly owing to a read error. This CDR3 is CASSPHQYEQHF. CDR3 bases: TGTGCCAGCAGCCCACATCAATACGAGCAGCACTTC. The chain recombines TRBV7-9 with TRBJ2-7; D remains ambiguous. Germline V gene lookup returns CDR1 SEHNR and CDR2 FQNEAQ (reference sequence). This CDR3 has 12 amino acids.

This clonotype was recorded a few times. The rearrangement joins TRBV7-9 to TRBJ2-1; TRBD1 aligns across 8 bases. V was pared by 5 bases and J by 8 bases, with 11 bases of the junction left unmatched. This CDR3 spans 15 amino acids. CDR1 is SEHNR and CDR2 is FQNEAQ in the germline V gene (reference sequence). For the CDR3, the DNA is TGTGCCAGCAGCCCACAGGGGGTCGGGATCGATGAGCAGTTCTTC. Its protein is CASSPQGVGIDEQFF.

This clonotype has a count of ten or more. This sequence joins TRBV28 and TRBJ2-5; TRBD2 agrees at 13 bases. CDR3 length: 14 amino acids. The J segment lost 2 bases and the V segment lost 6 bases, leaving 0 bases of the junction unmatched. CDR1 MDHEN and CDR2 SYDVKM come from the germline V gene. CDR3 residues: CASRGLAGQETQYF. CDR3 bases: TGTGCCAGCAGGGGACTAGCGGGACAAGAGACCCAGTACTTC.

The V gene is TRBV4-3, the J gene TRBJ2-7; D might be TRBD1 (6 bases). V lost 6 bases and J 5 bases, leaving 20 bases between the germline ends. This CDR3 is 15 amino acids long. Germline V gene lookup returns CDR1 LGHNA and CDR2 YSLEER. The CDR3 here is CASSPETGYLHEQYF. The CDR3 coding sequence is TGCGCCAGCAGTCCCGAAACAGGGTATCTTCACGAGCAGTACTTC.

The sample holds many counts of this clonotype. The V and J genes are TRBV5-1 and TRBJ2-3, with 7 bases fitting TRBD2. The CDR3 consists of 15 residues. V shed 3 bases, J shed 6 bases, and the junction held 10 bases outside the gene matches. Germline CDR1 reads SGHRS; CDR2 reads YFSETQ. CDR3 amino acids: CASSSSSGAGDTQYF. CDR3 DNA: TGCGCCAGCAGCTCCTCTAGCGGCGCCGGGGATACGCAGTATTTT.

As to this clonotype: A much larger clone sits a single nucleotide away, making a read error possible. The chain combines TRBV29-1 with TRBJ2-2, with D perhaps TRBD2 (7 bases). The germline gives CDR1 SQVTM, CDR2 ANQGSEA. The CDR3 length is 13 residues. The CDR3 is CSVEIAGAGKLFF. CDR3 DNA sequence: TGCAGCGTTGAAATTGCGGGGGCCGGGAAGCTGTTTTTT.

This clonotype was observed at least ten times. The chain links TRBV20-1 to TRBJ2-3, with D maybe TRBD2 (6 bases). Germline-derived CDR1 and CDR2 are DFQATT and SNEGSKA (reference sequence). This CDR3 is 14 amino acids long. V lost 5 bases to trimming and J lost 4 bases, with 16 bases between them. The CDR3 protein is CSAYRDSLPDTQYF. In nucleotides, the CDR3 is TGCAGTGCTTATCGGGACTCCCTTCCAGATACGCAGTATTTT.

The genes are TRBV7-9 and TRBJ2-7; 14 bases fit TRBD2. The germline gives CDR1 SEHNR, CDR2 FQNEAQ (reference sequence). CDR3 length: 16 amino acids. The J segment lost 5 bases and the V segment lost 5 bases, leaving 8 bases of the junction unmatched. The CDR3 region has the DNA TGTGCCAGCAGCCACCCCATGACTAGCGGGAGGGACGAGCAGTACTTC. This encodes CASSHPMTSGRDEQYF.

This clonotype was detected ten times or more. V usage is TRBV28 and J usage is TRBJ2-3, with a possible D match to TRBD2 (6 bases). V was shortened by 6 bases and J by 0 bases, with 10 bases between the two germline ends. Germline V gene lookup returns CDR1 MDHEN and CDR2 SYDVKM. CDR3 length: 14 amino acids. The CDR3 loop reads CASRGTSSTDTQYF. The CDR3 region has the DNA TGTGCCAGCAGAGGGACTTCTAGCACAGATACGCAGTATTTT.